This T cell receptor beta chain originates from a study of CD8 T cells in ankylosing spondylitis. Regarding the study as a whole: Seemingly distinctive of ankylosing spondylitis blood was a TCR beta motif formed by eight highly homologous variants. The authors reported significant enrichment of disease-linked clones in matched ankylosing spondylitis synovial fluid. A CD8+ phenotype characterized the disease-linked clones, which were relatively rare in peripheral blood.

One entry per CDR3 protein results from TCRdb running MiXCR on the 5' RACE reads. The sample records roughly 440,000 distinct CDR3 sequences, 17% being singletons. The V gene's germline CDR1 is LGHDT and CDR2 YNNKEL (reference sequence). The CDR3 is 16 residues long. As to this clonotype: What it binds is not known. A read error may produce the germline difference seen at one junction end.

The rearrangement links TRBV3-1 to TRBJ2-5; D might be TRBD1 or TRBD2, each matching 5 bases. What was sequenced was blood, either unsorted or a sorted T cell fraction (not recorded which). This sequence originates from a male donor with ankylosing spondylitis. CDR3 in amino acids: CASSQGTPSSQETQYF. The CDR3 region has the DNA TGTGCCAGCAGTCAAGGGACCCCGTCGTCCCAAGAGACCCAGTACTTC.